This T cell receptor (beta chain) was captured in a study of control samples from healthy donors and cancer patients. Germline lookup yields CDR1 SQVTM and CDR2 ANQGSEA. The ends lost 4 bases at V and 0 bases at J; junction bases unmatched: 3. The length of the CDR3 is 14 residues. Sequenced by immunoSEQ multiplex PCR; TCRdb stores in-frame clones only, minus some. This table holds some 140,000 clones, approximately 89% found once. The clonotype was recovered from a man in his fifties with head and neck cancer. Sequences were obtained from PBMCs. The chain combines TRBV29-1 with TRBJ1-3; 7 bases align to TRBD1. DNA for the CDR3: TGCAGCGTTGTGACAGGGAGCTCTGGAAACACCATATATTTT. Translating gives CSVVTGSSGNTIYF.